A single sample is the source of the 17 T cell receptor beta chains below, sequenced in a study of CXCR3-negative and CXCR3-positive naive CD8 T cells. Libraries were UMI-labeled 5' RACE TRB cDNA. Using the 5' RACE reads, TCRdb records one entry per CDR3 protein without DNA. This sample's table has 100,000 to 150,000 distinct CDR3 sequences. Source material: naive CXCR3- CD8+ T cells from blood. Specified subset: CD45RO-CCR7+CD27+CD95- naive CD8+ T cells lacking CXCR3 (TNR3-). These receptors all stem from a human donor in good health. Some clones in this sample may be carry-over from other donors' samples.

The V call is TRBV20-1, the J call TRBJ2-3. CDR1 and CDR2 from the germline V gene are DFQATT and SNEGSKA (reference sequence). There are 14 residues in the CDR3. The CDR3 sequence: CSARDPTRTDTQYF.

The CDR3 loop reads CANPPPGRSTDTQYF. J is TRBJ2-3 and V is TRBV12-3 or TRBV12-4; the TCRdb call, TRBD1, lacks DNA for checking. This CDR3 has 15 amino acids.

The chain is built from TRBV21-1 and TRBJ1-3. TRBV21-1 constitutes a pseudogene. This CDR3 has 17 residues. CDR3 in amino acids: CASGFLGYSCSGNTIYF.

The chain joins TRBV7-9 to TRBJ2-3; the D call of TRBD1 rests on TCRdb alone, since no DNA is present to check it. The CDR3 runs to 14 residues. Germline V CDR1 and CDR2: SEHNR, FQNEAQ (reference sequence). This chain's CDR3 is CASEGQGRTDTQYF.

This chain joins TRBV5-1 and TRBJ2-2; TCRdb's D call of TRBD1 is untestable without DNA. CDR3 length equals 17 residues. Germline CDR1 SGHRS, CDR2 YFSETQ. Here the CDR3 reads CASSPDTQGTNTGELFF.

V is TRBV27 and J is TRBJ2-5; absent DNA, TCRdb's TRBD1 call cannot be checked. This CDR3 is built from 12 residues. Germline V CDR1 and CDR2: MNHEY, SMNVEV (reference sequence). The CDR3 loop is CASRDSSWTQYF.

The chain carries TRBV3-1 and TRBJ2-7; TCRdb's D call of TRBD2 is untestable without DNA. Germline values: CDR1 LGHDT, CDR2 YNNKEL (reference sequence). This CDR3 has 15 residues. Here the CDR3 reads CASSAALETLYEQYF.

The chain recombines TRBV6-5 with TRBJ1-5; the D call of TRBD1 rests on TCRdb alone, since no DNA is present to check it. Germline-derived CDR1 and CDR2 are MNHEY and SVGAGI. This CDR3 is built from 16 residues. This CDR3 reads CASSSDSPYSNQPQHF.

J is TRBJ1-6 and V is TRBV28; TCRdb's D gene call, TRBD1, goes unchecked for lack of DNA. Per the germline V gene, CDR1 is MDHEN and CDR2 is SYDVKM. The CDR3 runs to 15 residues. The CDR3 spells CASRTGTLRGLPLHF.

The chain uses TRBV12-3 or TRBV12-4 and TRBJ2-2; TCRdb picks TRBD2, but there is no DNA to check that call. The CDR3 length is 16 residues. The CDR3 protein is CASTSSPMVNTGELFF.

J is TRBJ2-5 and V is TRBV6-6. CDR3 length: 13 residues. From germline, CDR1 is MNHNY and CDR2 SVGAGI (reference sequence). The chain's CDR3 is CASSWNSQETQYF.

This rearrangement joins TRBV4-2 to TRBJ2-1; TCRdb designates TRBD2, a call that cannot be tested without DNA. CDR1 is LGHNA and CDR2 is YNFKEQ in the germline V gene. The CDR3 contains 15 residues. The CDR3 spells CASSQISGAPNEQFF.

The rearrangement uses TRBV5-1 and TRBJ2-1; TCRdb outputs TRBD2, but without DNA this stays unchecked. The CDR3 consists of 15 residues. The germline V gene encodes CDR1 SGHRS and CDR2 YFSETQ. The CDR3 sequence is CASSLELAGNNEQFF.

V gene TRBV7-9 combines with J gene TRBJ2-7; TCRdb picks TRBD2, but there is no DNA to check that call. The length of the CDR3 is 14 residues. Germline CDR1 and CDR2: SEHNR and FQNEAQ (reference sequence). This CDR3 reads CAISGDFISYEQYF.

The CDR3: CASSFGPSGQETQYF. The rearrangement uses TRBV6-5 and TRBJ2-5; TCRdb lists TRBD2, though no DNA is available to test this call. CDR3 length equals 15 residues. Germline loops: CDR1 MNHEY, CDR2 SVGAGI.

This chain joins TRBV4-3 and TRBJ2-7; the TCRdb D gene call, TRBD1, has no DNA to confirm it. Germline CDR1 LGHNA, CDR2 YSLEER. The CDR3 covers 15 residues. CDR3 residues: CASSLDRSLTYEQYF.

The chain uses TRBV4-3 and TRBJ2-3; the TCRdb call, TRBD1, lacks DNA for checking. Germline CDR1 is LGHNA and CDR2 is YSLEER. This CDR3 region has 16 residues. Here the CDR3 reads CASSQDPGGGTDTQYF.